The source of this T cell receptor (beta chain) is a study of shared clonotypes between healthy human individuals. This table comes from immunoSEQ multiplex PCR, and its TCRdb copy is limited to in-frame clones, with some not included. The table shows about 2.3 million clones, with just under 95% occurring only once. On this clone itself: Its antigen is still unknown.

Those who donated, Caucasian adults without exception, all lived in Nashville, Tennessee. Study-wide findings and caveats: Larger estimated richness was generally recorded for naive subsets relative to memory subsets. How much donors shared clonotypes was expected to be affected by sequencing depth.

The sequence was obtained from a young man in good health. Some clones in this sample may be carry-over from other donors' samples. Sequencing was performed on naive CD4+ T cells from PBMCs. Subset meaning: CD45RA+ positively selected.

The CDR3 DNA reads TGTGCCAGCAGCAAAGATGACAGGCCCCAGGGGGACGAGCAGTACTTC. It specifies CASSKDDRPQGDEQYF. This chain uses TRBV21-1 with TRBJ2-7; the DNA was not compared with TRBD1, the D call given in the table. TRBV21-1 is a recognized pseudogene. The CDR3 spans 16 residues.